This paragraph reports one TCR beta chain. Its antigen is still unknown. Just one base apart from a much larger clone, this may be a read error. The record originates from a study of T cells after yellow fever vaccination. Turning to the study itself: Fractions low in cell number were prepared with SMART-Seq v4 Ultra Low Input.

The CDR3 runs to 14 residues. V was cut by 7 bases and J by 0 bases, with 13 bases left in between. Germline V gene data show CDR1 as SEHNR and CDR2 as FQNEAQ (reference sequence). Findings and limits, study-wide: Contaminating bulk clonotypes could be abundant in FACS-sorted repertoires.

TCRdb re-called the 5' RACE reads with MiXCR, one entry per CDR3 protein. The sample holds around 180,000 distinct CDR3 sequences; approximately 6% are singletons and the top ten take roughly 3%. The clonotype was recovered from a man aged 18 to 35 who received the YFV17D yellow fever vaccine. This sequence joins TRBV7-9 and TRBJ2-7, with D maybe TRBD1 (5 bases). Source: CD4+ T cells sorted from PBMCs, taken on the day of the first yellow fever vaccination. The CDR3, as DNA: TGTGCCAGCACCTTTTGGACATACTCCTACGAGCAGTACTTC. Translating it yields CASTFWTYSYEQYF.